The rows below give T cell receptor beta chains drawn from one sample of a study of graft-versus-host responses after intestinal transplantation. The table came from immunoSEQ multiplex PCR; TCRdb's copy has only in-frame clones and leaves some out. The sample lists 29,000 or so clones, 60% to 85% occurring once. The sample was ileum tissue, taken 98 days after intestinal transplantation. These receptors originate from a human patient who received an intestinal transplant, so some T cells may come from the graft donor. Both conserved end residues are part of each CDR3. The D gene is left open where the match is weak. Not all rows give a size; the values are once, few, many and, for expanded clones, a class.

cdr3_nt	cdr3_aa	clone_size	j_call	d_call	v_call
TGTGCCAGCAGTGGCCGGGCAGGTTGGCCCTATGGCTACACCTTC	CASSGRAGWPYGYTF	once	TRBJ1-2	NA	TRBV6-5
TGTGCCAGCAGCCCCTACACCGGGGAGCTGTTTTTT	CASSPYTGELFF	NA	TRBJ2-2	NA	TRBV11-3
TGTGCCAGTAGTATTACGGGACTAGCGGGGGGAGAGACCCAGTACTTC	CASSITGLAGGETQYF	NA	TRBJ2-5	TRBD2	TRBV19
TGTGCCAGCAGCGTAGGCACCTATTCACCCCTCCACTTT	CASSVGTYSPLHF	NA	TRBJ1-6	NA	TRBV9
TGTGCCATCAGTGACCCTTCCACAGATGCTAAAAATGGCTACACCTTC	CAISDPSTDAKNGYTF	NA	TRBJ1-2	NA	TRBV10-3
TGTGCCAGCTCACCTACTAGCGGGGGGGCCATTAATGAGCAGTTCTTC	CASSPTSGGAINEQFF	NA	TRBJ2-1	TRBD2	TRBV18
TGTGCCAGCAGTTTATCCAGAGACCAGTACGAGCAGTACTTC	CASSLSRDQYEQYF	NA	TRBJ2-7	NA	TRBV27
TGTGCTAGTGGTTTGGCCACAGGGTCCGCCACAGATACGCAGTATTTT	CASGLATGSATDTQYF	NA	TRBJ2-3	NA	TRBV12-5
TGTGCCAGCAGCTCCTACCTCAGGGACCCCTACGAGCAGTACTTC	CASSSYLRDPYEQYF	NA	TRBJ2-7	NA	TRBV7-9
TGCGCCAGCAGTGAACCCAAGGGCACCGGGGAGCTGTTTTTT	CASSEPKGTGELFF	NA	TRBJ2-2	NA	TRBV10-2
TGCAGCGTCCGAGGGCCTGAGCACACTGAAGCTTTCTTT	CSVRGPEHTEAFF	NA	TRBJ1-1	NA	TRBV29-1
TGTGCCAGCAGCTTGGGGATTCACACCGGGGAGCTGTTTTTT	CASSLGIHTGELFF	NA	TRBJ2-2	NA	TRBV7-3
TGCGCCAGCAGCCCTGACTTTCGAACTTCAGGGGACTATGGCTACACCTTC	CASSPDFRTSGDYGYTF	NA	TRBJ1-2	NA	TRBV5-1
TGTGCCAGCAGCTTCGGGACTAGCGGTAATTCAGATACGCAGTATTTT	CASSFGTSGNSDTQYF	NA	TRBJ2-3	TRBD2	TRBV11-2
TGTGCCAGCCGACTTAGCGGGGGGGCCTCGGGTGAGCAGTTCTTC	CASRLSGGASGEQFF	NA	TRBJ2-1	TRBD2	TRBV7-8
TGTGCCAGCAGCAAAGGACAGGGCTATGGCTACACCTTC	CASSKGQGYGYTF	NA	TRBJ1-2	TRBD1	TRBV9
TGTGCCAGCAGCTTAGGACTGGTCGATTATGGCTACACCTTC	CASSLGLVDYGYTF	NA	TRBJ1-2	NA	TRBV7-8
TGTGCCAGCAGTTACTCACCGGGACAGGGGGACTATGGCTACACCTTC	CASSYSPGQGDYGYTF	NA	TRBJ1-2	TRBD1	TRBV6-6
TGCGCGAGCAGCCAAGAGGGGACGAGGTACCAAGAGACCCAGTACTTC	CASSQEGTRYQETQYF	NA	TRBJ2-5	NA	TRBV4-1